One sample yielded the 28 T cell receptor beta chains listed below, sequenced in a study of cytomegalovirus exposure and HLA in healthy donors. 60 Vbeta and 13 Jbeta primers were used in PCR. Generated by immunoSEQ multiplex PCR, the TCRdb table keeps only in-frame clones and is missing some. Of about 200,000 clones listed, around 80% were seen once; the top ten hold approximately 4.7%. Sample: PBMCs. The receptors derive from a woman in her twenties or thirties in good health and CMV-seropositive.

Here the CDR3 reads CASSLAGPGWGYTF. Written as DNA, the CDR3 is TGTGCCAGCAGCTTAGCGGGCCCAGGGTGGGGCTACACCTTC. The chain combines TRBV5-4 with TRBJ1-2, with a tentative D call TRBD1 (5 bases). The CDR3 has 14 amino acids. With 2 bases removed from V and 8 bases from J, the gap between germline ends came to 16 bases. CDR1 is SGHNT, CDR2 YYREEE, per germline (reference sequence).

The V call is TRBV14, the J call TRBJ2-7; possibly TRBD1 for D (6 bases). Trimming removed 3 bases at V and 2 bases at J, with 17 bases between. This CDR3 region has 16 residues. Germline V gives CDR1 SGHDN, CDR2 FVKESK. CDR3 residues: CASSQPTRGCPYEQYF. For the CDR3, the DNA is TGTGCCAGCAGCCAGCCCACCAGGGGTTGCCCCTACGAGCAGTACTTC.

This clone occurred a few times. The V and J genes are TRBV13 and TRBJ1-4, with D unresolved. Trimming shortened V by 2 bases and J by 8 bases, and 21 bases separated the two germline ends. This CDR3 has 17 residues. In germline, CDR1 is PRHDT, CDR2 FYEKMQ (reference sequence). The CDR3 sequence: CASSLYPRGPEEEKLFF. The CDR3 DNA reads TGTGCCAGCAGCTTATATCCACGGGGTCCAGAGGAGGAAAAACTGTTTTTT.

The genes are TRBV10-3 and TRBJ2-7; tentative D call: TRBD2 (6 bases). V lost 6 bases, J lost 3 bases, and 12 bases lay in between. Germline V CDR1 and CDR2: ENHRY, SYGVKD. The CDR3 extends over 13 amino acids. The CDR3 protein is CAIRDGTYYEQYF. The CDR3 DNA reads as TGTGCCATCAGGGACGGGACTTACTACGAGCAGTACTTC.

The rearrangement joins TRBV19 to TRBJ1-2, with D hard to call. CDR1 LNHDA and CDR2 SQIVND come from the germline V gene (reference sequence). This CDR3 has 13 amino acids. Trimming shortened V by 5 bases and J by 2 bases, and 9 bases separated the two germline ends. The CDR3 here is CASSGLLNYGYTF. CDR3 bases: TGTGCCAGTAGTGGACTACTAAACTATGGCTACACCTTC.

The CDR3 spells CASSDRDSGNTIYF. CDR3 coding DNA: TGTGCCAGCAGCGACAGGGACTCTGGAAACACCATATATTTT. V is TRBV9 and J is TRBJ1-3, with D possibly matching TRBD1 (6 bases). The V gene's germline CDR1 is SGDLS and CDR2 YYNGEE. This CDR3 spans 14 amino acids. V lost 3 bases and J lost 0, with 7 bases in between.

The rearrangement uses TRBV14 and TRBJ2-3; TRBD2 aligns across 8 bases. The CDR3 totals 15 residues. V was clipped by 4 bases and J by 0 bases; unmatched bases: 3. CDR1 is SGHDN, CDR2 FVKESK, per germline. The CDR3 coding sequence is TGTGCCAGCAGCCCGGGGGGGCAGAGCACAGATACGCAGTATTTT. This sequence encodes CASSPGGQSTDTQYF.

This sequence joins TRBV4-2 and TRBJ2-1; D not resolved. Per germline, CDR1 LGHNA and CDR2 YNFKEQ. The CDR3 has 15 residues. Deletions cut 0 bases from V and 0 bases from J, with 6 bases between. CDR3 DNA: TGTGCCAGCAGCCAAGAGCTTAGCTCCTACAATGAGCAGTTCTTC. It is translated as CASSQELSSYNEQFF.

V is TRBV6-5 and J is TRBJ1-1, with 10 bases fitting TRBD1. Germline V gives CDR1 MNHEY, CDR2 SVGAGI. The junction had 7 bases not matched to a gene; V was cut back by 4 bases and J by 5 bases. The CDR3 sequence is 15 residues long. The CDR3 reads CASSSDRGPETEAFF. The CDR3 DNA sequence: TGTGCCAGCAGTTCCGACAGGGGGCCCGAAACTGAAGCTTTCTTT.

The chain links TRBV11-3 to TRBJ2-5, with D unresolved. Trimming removed 2 bases at V and 1 base at J, with 8 bases between. Germline CDR1 reads SGHNT; CDR2 reads YENEEA. The CDR3 totals 14 residues. The CDR3 DNA is TGTGCCAGCAGCTTACTCACAGCCCAAGAGACCCAGTACTTC. Its protein product is CASSLLTAQETQYF.

This sequence joins TRBV11-3 and TRBJ2-5, with TRBD2 matching over 9 bases. The germline V gene encodes CDR1 SGHNT and CDR2 YENEEA. V was clipped by 5 bases and J by 4 bases; unmatched bases: 8. The CDR3 has 15 residues. The CDR3 is CASSVTSGRVETQYF. Written as DNA, the CDR3 is TGTGCCAGCAGCGTTACTAGCGGGCGTGTAGAGACCCAGTACTTC.

The V call is TRBV19, the J call TRBJ2-5; D ambiguous. V lost 1 base and J 0 bases, leaving 3 bases between the germline ends. The germline V gene has CDR1 LNHDA and CDR2 SQIVND (reference sequence). The CDR3 has 13 residues. As DNA, the CDR3 is TGTGCCAGTAGTATAGCGGACCAAGAGACCCAGTACTTC. Translating it yields CASSIADQETQYF.

This chain connects TRBV11-2 to TRBJ2-2, with 9 bases lining up with TRBD2. The CDR3 totals 16 residues. The J segment lost 0 bases and the V segment lost 5 bases, leaving 4 bases of the junction unmatched. In germline, CDR1 is SGHAT, CDR2 FQNNGV. DNA for the CDR3: TGTGCCAGCAGCAGACTAGCGGATGCGAACACCGGGGAGCTGTTTTTT. It translates to CASSRLADANTGELFF.

The chain couples TRBV7-8 to TRBJ2-7, with D uncertain. CDR3 length: 14 residues. V lost 0 bases and J lost 3, with 9 bases in between. Germline V gene data show CDR1 as SGHVS and CDR2 as FQNEAQ. The CDR3 DNA sequence: TGTGCCAGCAGCTTAGCTCGCTCAGGCTACGAGCAGTACTTC. This sequence encodes CASSLARSGYEQYF.

The chain employs TRBV28 and TRBJ2-1; 12 positions agree with TRBD2. This CDR3 comprises 15 residues. Germline CDR1 reads MDHEN; CDR2 reads SYDVKM. V lost 4 bases and J lost 6; bases outside the gene matches: 4. CDR3 protein: CASSSTSGGINEQFF. In DNA, the CDR3 is TGTGCCAGCAGTTCTACTAGCGGGGGGATCAATGAGCAGTTCTTC.

This rearrangement joins TRBV11-2 to TRBJ1-1; D remains ambiguous. Trimming pared 0 bases from V and 0 bases from J, leaving 5 bases between. Per germline, CDR1 SGHAT and CDR2 FQNNGV. This CDR3 has 14 amino acids. The DNA for the CDR3 is TGTGCCAGCAGCTTAGACGGGGTGAACACTGAAGCTTTCTTT. It specifies CASSLDGVNTEAFF.

The chain recombines TRBV7-2 with TRBJ2-4; a weak D match, TRBD2 (5 bases). Germline values: CDR1 SGHTA, CDR2 FQGNSA. The CDR3 runs to 15 residues. The V end lost 0 bases, the J end lost 5 bases, and 11 bases lay between the germline ends. The CDR3: CASSLAGGPQNIQYF. The CDR3 DNA is TGTGCCAGCAGCTTAGCAGGAGGCCCCCAAAACATTCAGTACTTC. The full variable domain, its missing parts supplied by reference TRBV7-2 and TRBJ2-4, is GAGVSQSPSNKVTEKGKDVELRCDPISGHTALYWYRQSLGQGLEFLIYFQGNSAPDKSGLPSDRFSAERTGGSVSTLTIQRTQQEDSAVYLCASSLAGGPQNIQYFGAGTRLSVL.

The chain combines TRBV15 with TRBJ2-1, with D possibly being TRBD1 (6 bases). The CDR3 totals 15 residues. V was trimmed by 5 bases and J by 6 bases, leaving 17 bases between them. Germline values: CDR1 LNHNV, CDR2 YYDKDF (reference sequence). The CDR3 protein is CATSQSTTGFNEQFF. The CDR3 nucleotides are TGTGCCACCAGCCAGAGCACCACAGGGTTCAATGAGCAGTTCTTC.

This clone came up a few times. The V call is TRBV7-8, the J call TRBJ2-1, with D possibly TRBD1 on 7 matching bases. Trimming pared 1 base from V and 10 bases from J, leaving 17 bases between. Germline-derived CDR1 and CDR2 are SGHVS and FQNEAQ. This CDR3 has 15 residues. The CDR3 spells CASSLVGGLAIEQFF. As DNA, the CDR3 is TGTGCCAGCAGCTTAGTAGGGGGCCTAGCGATCGAGCAGTTCTTC.

The chain is built from TRBV4-1 and TRBJ1-2; 8 bases map to TRBD1. The V segment lost 4 bases and the J segment 7 bases; nucleotides outside the gene matches: 8. This CDR3 is built from 14 residues. CDR1 MGHRA and CDR2 YSYEKL come from the germline V gene. The CDR3 DNA is TGCGCCAGCAGCCCGGTACAGGGGGTCTTTGGCTACACCTTC. This sequence encodes CASSPVQGVFGYTF.

The V and J genes are TRBV5-1 and TRBJ2-2, with a tentative D call TRBD2 (6 bases). The CDR3 is made up of 16 amino acids. The V end was cut by 2 bases, the J end by 6 bases, with 17 bases between. Germline V gives CDR1 SGHRS, CDR2 YFSETQ. CDR3 in DNA: TGCGCCAGCAGCTTAGCTGGAGGGGACGGTTCCGGGGAGCTGTTTTTT. Translated, it gives CASSLAGGDGSGELFF.

The CDR3 reads CSASGTSGQYF. The CDR3 nucleotides are TGCAGTGCTAGCGGGACTAGCGGGCAGTATTTT. The chain employs TRBV20-1 and TRBJ2-3; 11 bases are a match to TRBD2. The CDR3 extends over 11 amino acids. After removal of 3 bases from V and 11 bases from J, the junction contained 1 base not matched to a gene. CDR1 is DFQATT and CDR2 is SNEGSKA in the germline V gene (reference sequence).

The chain employs TRBV10-1 and TRBJ2-1; no clear D. The CDR3 loop spans 9 amino acids. Trimming left V 8 bases short and J 6 bases short, with 2 bases between. The germline V gene has CDR1 WNHNN and CDR2 SYGVQD (reference sequence). CDR3 nucleotide sequence: TGCGCCAGCCGCAATGAGCAGTTCTTC. It yields the protein CASRNEQFF.

This clone was counted only a few times. The chain employs TRBV7-2 and TRBJ1-3; TRBD1 matches at 7 bases. The V gene's germline CDR1 is SGHTA and CDR2 FQGNSA. The CDR3 spans 14 residues. Trimming removed 2 bases from V and 4 bases from J; junction bases left unmatched: 2. The CDR3 DNA is TGTGCCAGCAGCTTATCAGGGGGAGGAAACACCATATATTTT. Translated: CASSLSGGGNTIYF.

Only one count was recorded for this clone. The CDR3 DNA sequence: TGTGCCAGCAGCCCAGAAGGGGGTTGGGACTATGGCTACACCTTC. This gives the protein CASSPEGGWDYGYTF. This chain joins TRBV7-2 and TRBJ1-2; D may be TRBD1 (6 bases). Germline V gives CDR1 SGHTA, CDR2 FQGNSA. V lost 5 bases and J 3 bases, leaving 16 bases between the germline ends. CDR3 length: 15 residues.

The chain links TRBV18 to TRBJ2-1, with TRBD1 identical over 9 bases. CDR3 length equals 16 residues. Trimming took 3 bases from V and 8 from J; bases not matched to a gene: 11. Germline CDR1 and CDR2: KGHSH and LQKENI. The DNA of the CDR3 is TGTGCCAGCTCACCTTCCCGGGACAGGGATGGAGATGAGCAGTTCTTC. Translated, it gives CASSPSRDRDGDEQFF.

The CDR3 sequence is CASTRLAGEGRETQYF. For the CDR3, the DNA is TGTGCCAGCACCAGACTAGCGGGGGAGGGTCGGGAGACCCAGTACTTC. The chain links TRBV11-2 to TRBJ2-5; TRBD2 aligns across 12 bases. The trim removed 7 bases at V and 5 bases at J, leaving 11 bases unmatched. Germline loops: CDR1 SGHAT, CDR2 FQNNGV. The CDR3 spans 16 residues. The complete variable domain, with remaining parts taken from reference TRBV11-2 and TRBJ2-5, reads EAGVAQSPRYKIIEKRQSVAFWCNPISGHATLYWYQQILGQGPKLLIQFQNNGVVDDSQLPKDRFSAERLKGVDSTLKIQPAKLEDSAVYLCASTRLAGEGRETQYFGPGTRLLVL.

The genes are TRBV18 and TRBJ2-2; 7 bases align to TRBD1. The CDR3 extends over 13 amino acids. The trim removed 2 bases at V and 9 bases at J, leaving 3 bases unmatched. In germline, CDR1 is KGHSH, CDR2 LQKENI. The CDR3 nucleotides read TGTGCCAGCTCACCAGGGGACAGAAGGGAGCTGTTTTTT. As protein: CASSPGDRRELFF.